A single TCR beta chain is shown here with its context. Some clones are missing from TCRdb's copy, which holds only in-frame ones; the method was immunoSEQ multiplex PCR. Of more than 250,000 clones listed, 80% to 90% are singletons. Participants, about 18 to 89 years old, spanned about two dozen US areas. Assignments of participants to cohorts depended upon their own reported clinical history. Cohort 3 donors were reported recovered after two negative PCRs, clearance, or symptom resolution. The data were taken from a study of blood T cell repertoires in COVID-19. The germline V gene encodes CDR1 KGHSH and CDR2 LQKENI. CDR3 size: 13 residues. The V gene end was trimmed by 2 bases and the J gene end by 8 bases; junction bases not matched to a gene: 0.

The clonotype originates from a young man who had recovered from COVID-19. The sample was PBMCs or T cells enriched from blood (not recorded which). This chain links TRBV18 with TRBJ1-4; 9 nucleotides match TRBD1. This CDR3 reads CASSPGQGEKLFF. CDR3 nucleotide sequence: TGTGCCAGCTCACCAGGACAGGGGGAAAAACTGTTTTTT.